The 16 T cell receptor beta chains given below trace back to one sample, sequenced in a study of T cells in localized non-small cell lung cancer. TCRdb's copy holds only in-frame clones and misses some; the assay was immunoSEQ multiplex PCR. The sample yields about 91,000 clones, approximately 88% seen once. The specimen was peripheral blood, collected before any cancer treatment. These receptors were obtained from a man aged 35 to 70 with stage I squamous cell lung carcinoma.

The chain combines TRBV6-1 with TRBJ2-7; a possible D gene is TRBD1 (5 bases). Trimming cost V 4 bases and J 9 bases, with 16 bases left between them. Germline CDR1 reads MNHNS; CDR2 reads SASEGT. The CDR3 extends over 13 amino acids. The CDR3 region has the DNA TGTGCCAGCAGTGTCAGGGTATTCGAATGGCAGTACTTC. Translating it yields CASSVRVFEWQYF.

This chain links TRBV6-1 with TRBJ1-5; D is unclear. The V end lost 0 bases, the J end lost 3 bases, and 9 bases lay between the germline ends. In germline, CDR1 is MNHNS, CDR2 SASEGT. The CDR3 consists of 15 residues. The DNA for the CDR3 is TGTGCCAGCAGTGAAGCGGAGTCCCCCAATCAGCCCCAGCATTTT. This codes for CASSEAESPNQPQHF.

This chain uses TRBV11-2 with TRBJ2-7, with 9 nucleotides matching TRBD1. CDR3 length: 16 amino acids. J was trimmed by 3 bases and V by 6 bases; bases with no gene match: 12. Germline V CDR1 and CDR2: SGHAT, FQNNGV. The CDR3 loop reads CASSLLRGTGNYEQYF. In DNA, the CDR3 is TGTGCCAGCAGTCTATTACGTGGGACAGGGAACTACGAGCAGTACTTC.

The chain joins TRBV7-7 to TRBJ2-3; the match to TRBD2 covers 7 bases. The CDR3 spans 15 residues. V trimming: 1 base; J trimming: 1 base; junction bases outside the gene matches: 2. The V gene's germline CDR1 is SSHAT and CDR2 FNYEAQ (reference sequence). As DNA, the CDR3 is TGTGCCAGCAGCTTAGAAGGGAGGGGCACAGATACGCAGTATTTT. It specifies CASSLEGRGTDTQYF.

The chain links TRBV4-3 to TRBJ2-2, with 7 bases fitting TRBD2. CDR3 length equals 16 residues. Trimming at V came to 0 bases and at J to 3 bases, leaving 4 bases not matched to a gene. From germline, CDR1 is LGHNA and CDR2 YSLEER. CDR3 sequence (DNA): TGCGCCAGCAGCCAAGATCCCCGGGGGGACACCGGGGAGCTGTTTTTT. This translates into CASSQDPRGDTGELFF.

The CDR3 loop is CASSLASSTGAGGETQYF. The DNA of the CDR3 is TGCGCCAGCAGCTTGGCTTCTTCGACAGGGGCAGGAGGAGAGACCCAGTACTTC. The chain has TRBV5-1 and TRBJ2-5, with 8 bases identical to TRBD1. The CDR3 spans 18 residues. Germline CDR1 SGHRS, CDR2 YFSETQ. V shed 0 bases, J shed 4 bases, and the junction held 14 bases outside the gene matches.

This clone was detected only once. V gene TRBV5-1 combines with J gene TRBJ1-1; D uncertain. V lost 6 bases and J lost 2, with 11 bases in between. The CDR3 is 13 amino acids. Germline V CDR1 and CDR2: SGHRS, YFSETQ. Here the CDR3 reads CASNADGNTEAFF. CDR3 coding DNA: TGCGCCAGCAACGCTGACGGAAACACTGAAGCTTTCTTT.

This clone has only a few counts. V gene TRBV13 combines with J gene TRBJ2-1; 8 bases agree with TRBD2. Germline V gene sequence: CDR1 PRHDT, CDR2 FYEKMQ (reference sequence). The CDR3 contains 16 residues. The trim removed 0 bases at V and 4 bases at J, leaving 5 bases unmatched. The CDR3 loop is CASSLGHSGAYNEQFF. Here the CDR3 DNA reads TGTGCCAGCAGCTTAGGCCATAGCGGGGCTTACAATGAGCAGTTCTTC.

The chain is built from TRBV7-3 and TRBJ1-2, with D maybe TRBD1 (5 bases). Germline assignment: CDR1 SGHTA and CDR2 FQGTGA. Trimming shortened V by 5 bases and J by 2 bases, and 9 bases separated the two germline ends. CDR3 length equals 13 residues. The CDR3, as DNA: TGTGCCAGCAGCCCTGACAGAAACTATGGCTACACCTTC. Translation gives CASSPDRNYGYTF.

The chain recombines TRBV27 with TRBJ2-7; 9 nucleotides align to TRBD2. Trimming at V came to 5 bases and at J to 2 bases, leaving 4 bases not matched to a gene. There are 14 residues in the CDR3. Germline-derived CDR1 and CDR2 are MNHEY and SMNVEV (reference sequence). The CDR3 spells CASSRLAATYEQYF. The CDR3 coding sequence is TGTGCCAGCAGTCGACTAGCGGCAACCTACGAGCAGTACTTC.

This clone has a handful of counts. The chain joins TRBV6-5 to TRBJ2-7; TRBD2 matches 13 bases. Germline-derived CDR1 and CDR2 are MNHEY and SVGAGI. Trimming at V came to 6 bases and at J to 3 bases, leaving 2 bases not matched to a gene. The CDR3 is 14 residues long. CDR3 loop: CASSRLAGGYEQYF. In nucleotides, the CDR3 is TGTGCCAGCAGCCGACTAGCGGGGGGCTACGAGCAGTACTTC.

The chain joins TRBV28 to TRBJ2-3, with 9 bases matching TRBD1. V lost 1 base and J lost 4; bases outside the gene matches: 9. The germline V gene encodes CDR1 MDHEN and CDR2 SYDVKM. The CDR3 spans 17 residues. The CDR3, as DNA: TGTGCCAGCAGTTTATTTACTTTGGGACAGGGCGCAGATACGCAGTATTTT. Translating gives CASSLFTLGQGADTQYF.

V and J are TRBV7-2 and TRBJ1-5; D is possibly TRBD1 (5 bases). Germline CDR1 and CDR2: SGHTA and FQGNSA. This CDR3 contains 15 residues. V dropped 1 base and J dropped 1 base, with 8 bases sitting between them. In DNA, the CDR3 is TGTGCCAGCAGCTTAGTGAGACAGAGCAATCAGCCCCAGCATTTT. Translation: CASSLVRQSNQPQHF.

This rearrangement joins TRBV28 to TRBJ2-3; the D gene could be TRBD1 or TRBD2 (5 bases each). The germline V gene has CDR1 MDHEN and CDR2 SYDVKM. This CDR3 spans 17 amino acids. V shed 5 bases and J shed 2 bases, with 20 bases lying between them. The CDR3 is CASSRPPGRQNTDTQYF. CDR3 coding DNA: TGTGCCAGCAGTAGACCCCCGGGACGGCAAAACACAGATACGCAGTATTTT.

This clone occurred once. The chain is built from TRBV4-1 and TRBJ1-1; D unresolved. The CDR3 consists of 17 residues. Germline V lookup: CDR1 MGHRA, CDR2 YSYEKL. Trimming left V 4 bases short and J 1 base short, with 19 bases between. The CDR3 sequence is CASSPLLLKRENTEAFF. CDR3 DNA sequence: TGCGCCAGCAGCCCCCTCCTTTTAAAGAGGGAGAACACTGAAGCTTTCTTT.

In this sample, this clone turned up once. V usage is TRBV7-9 and J usage is TRBJ2-7; no firm D call. The CDR3 covers 12 residues. Germline V gene data show CDR1 as SEHNR and CDR2 as FQNEAQ (reference sequence). Trimming removed 5 bases from V and 6 bases from J, with 11 bases in between. The CDR3: CASSPFWGEQYF. The CDR3 DNA reads as TGTGCCAGCAGCCCCTTTTGGGGCGAGCAGTACTTC.